These 9 T cell receptor beta chains share one sample of origin, sequenced in a study of metastatic and nonmetastatic thyroid tumors. There were no patients who had received any treatment before thyroid surgery. MiXCR re-clonotyped the PCR reads for TCRdb. This sample carries 5,000 to 7,000 clones, around 30% of them seen once, and the ten largest clones take under 45%. Specimen: tumor tissue. The source of these receptors is a female donor with papillary thyroid cancer or a benign thyroid nodule (not recorded which). Some clones in this sample may be carry-over from other donors' samples.

This clone has a handful of counts. This chain links TRBV6-2 or TRBV6-3 with TRBJ2-2; tentative D call: TRBD1 (6 bases). V gave up 2 bases and J gave up 7 bases, with 11 bases separating them. This CDR3 comprises 14 residues. Germline V gene data show CDR1 as MNHEY and CDR2 as SVGEGT. The CDR3 nucleotides read TGTGCCAGCAGTTACGGGCAGGGGCACGGGGAGCTGTTTTTT. Translation: CASSYGQGHGELFF.

The genes are TRBV6-5 and TRBJ2-7, with a tentative D call TRBD2 (7 bases). This CDR3 contains 11 residues. From germline, CDR1 is MNHEY and CDR2 SVGAGI. V was shortened by 4 bases and J by 12 bases, with 13 bases between the two germline ends. The CDR3 coding sequence is TGTGCCAGCAGTTGGGAGGGGGGGCGGTACTTC. Residues: CASSWEGGRYF.

This clone has more than one count but fewer than ten. The chain employs TRBV12-3 or TRBV12-4 and TRBJ2-7; the D gene is possibly TRBD2 (6 bases). The length of the CDR3 is 14 residues. Trimming removed 8 bases from V and 5 bases from J, with 19 bases in between. The CDR3 bases are TGTGCCAGCCGGTCGGGAGTTAATAGCGACGAGCAGTACTTC. It is translated as CASRSGVNSDEQYF.

Only one count was recorded for this clone. A junction boundary mismatches the germline segment, possibly from a read error. The chain combines TRBV9 with TRBJ2-7; the match to TRBD2 covers 8 bases. The CDR3 is 17 residues long. Germline CDR1 is SGDLS and CDR2 is YYNGEE. This CDR3 is CASSLGTASGRTDEQYF. DNA of the CDR3: TGCGCCAGCAGCCTAGGGACCGCAAGCGGGAGAACGGACGAGCAGTACTTC.

This clone was recorded many times. J is TRBJ2-5 and V is TRBV2; D is unresolved. The V gene's germline CDR1 is SNHLY and CDR2 FYNNEI. The CDR3 has 12 residues. V was pared by 8 bases and J by 2 bases, with 9 bases between. In nucleotides, the CDR3 is TGTGCCAGCGAGCGAAGACAAGAGACCCAGTACTTC. Its translation: CASERRQETQYF.

By share of the sample, this clone is medium-sized. The chain recombines TRBV7-6 with TRBJ2-6, with 8 bases aligning to TRBD2. CDR3 length: 17 amino acids. Unmatched junction bases numbered 6, after V lost 4 bases and J lost 1 base. CDR1 is SGHVS and CDR2 is FNYEAQ in the germline V gene. Written as DNA, the CDR3 is TGTGCCAGCAGCTCCCACGGGGGGGCATCTGGGGCCAACGTCCTGACTTTC. It yields the protein CASSSHGGASGANVLTF.

This clone was counted between two and nine times. The chain's CDR3 is CASSFSSVGEQFF. CDR3 nucleotide sequence: TGTGCCAGCAGTTTCTCTAGCGTGGGTGAGCAGTTCTTC. The chain joins TRBV6-2 or TRBV6-3 to TRBJ2-1, with D possibly being TRBD2 (6 bases). There are 13 residues in the CDR3. In germline, CDR1 is MNHEY, CDR2 SVGEGT. The V and J ends lost 4 bases and 9 bases respectively, with 13 bases between them.

V gene TRBV20-1 combines with J gene TRBJ2-5, with D perhaps being TRBD1 or TRBD2 (6 bases each). Germline values: CDR1 DFQATT, CDR2 SNEGSKA (reference sequence). The CDR3 contains 15 residues. Trimming removed 0 bases from V and 5 bases from J, with 16 bases in between. CDR3 sequence (DNA): TGCAGTGCTAGAGATCAAGGGGGGCCCCGGGAGACCCAGTACTTC. Translating gives CSARDQGGPRETQYF.

In this sample, this clone turned up many times. With a much larger clone just one base away, this may be a read error. The J gene is TRBJ2-5, the V gene TRBV6-1; D could derive from TRBD1 or TRBD2 (6 bases each). Germline assignment: CDR1 MNHNS and CDR2 SASEGT. There are 15 residues in the CDR3. With 6 bases removed from V and 2 bases from J, the gap between germline ends came to 16 bases. The CDR3 reads CASRGHQGGQETQYF. The CDR3 bases are TGTGCCAGCAGGGGACATCAGGGAGGTCAAGAGACCCAGTACTTC.